This T cell receptor beta chain is from a study of pediatric ulcerative colitis. The CDR3 is 13 amino acids. Germline values: CDR1 LNHDA, CDR2 SQIVND (reference sequence). The V end was cut by 8 bases, the J end by 1 base, with 9 bases between. During colonoscopy, one to two rectal pinch biopsies were collected. Method: immunoSEQ multiplex PCR; TCRdb's copy keeps in-frame clones and lacks some. The sample lists around 40,000 clones; 60% to 75% were seen once. The chain uses TRBV19 and TRBJ1-5, with D uncertain. The sample taken for sequencing was gut tissue. The sequence was obtained from a boy between 10 and 17 years old with severe ulcerative colitis. The CDR3, as DNA: TGTGCCAGTGGTGGGGTGAGCAATCAGCCCCAGCATTTT. Translation: CASGGVSNQPQHF.